Below, 26 T cell receptor beta chains from the same sample are listed, as sequenced in a study of blood T cell repertoires in COVID-19. Sequencing used immunoSEQ multiplex PCR; TCRdb keeps in-frame clones, though not all of them. The sample lists about 190,000 clones; 70% to 85% were seen once. Input material: peripheral blood. Receptors originate from a man aged 50 to 59 who had recovered from COVID-19.

The rearrangement uses TRBV6-6 and TRBJ2-7; maybe TRBD1 (5 bases). The germline V and J ends were trimmed by 5 bases and 3 bases, with 11 bases remaining between them. Germline CDR1 and CDR2: MNHNY and SVGAGI (reference sequence). This CDR3 contains 13 residues. The CDR3 bases are TGTGCCAGCAGTCTTGGACAAGTCTACGAGCAGTACTTC. It encodes CASSLGQVYEQYF.

This rearrangement joins TRBV4-3 to TRBJ2-1; the D is unclear. The CDR3 consists of 15 residues. Germline V gene data show CDR1 as LGHNA and CDR2 as YSLEER. V was cut by 2 bases and J by 1 base, with 9 bases left in between. CDR3 protein: CASSQSQTSYNEQFF. CDR3 coding DNA: TGCGCCAGCAGCCAAAGCCAAACTTCCTACAATGAGCAGTTCTTC.

The chain is built from TRBV24-1 and TRBJ2-1; 9 positions agree with TRBD2. V was clipped by 7 bases and J by 9 bases; unmatched bases: 9. This CDR3 region has 14 residues. CDR1 is KGHDR, CDR2 SFDVKD, per germline. The CDR3 sequence: CATRHLAGYSEQFF. Written as DNA, the CDR3 is TGTGCCACCAGGCATCTAGCGGGGTATAGTGAGCAGTTCTTC.

V gene TRBV7-8 combines with J gene TRBJ2-7, with a weak D call TRBD2 (7 bases). V was pared by 1 base and J by 6 bases, with 19 bases between. This CDR3 is 16 amino acids long. Germline CDR1 and CDR2: SGHVS and FQNEAQ. The CDR3 sequence: CASSLGRGRAQGEQYF. The CDR3 DNA follows: TGTGCCAGCAGCTTAGGTAGGGGGAGGGCCCAGGGCGAGCAGTACTTC.

The chain uses TRBV5-1 and TRBJ2-2; 7 bases fit TRBD1. The J segment lost 6 bases and the V segment lost 7 bases, leaving 6 bases of the junction unmatched. From germline, CDR1 is SGHRS and CDR2 YFSETQ. The CDR3 sequence is 13 residues long. DNA for the CDR3: TGCGCCAGCGGAACAGACAGGGCCGGGGAGCTGTTTTTT. This sequence encodes CASGTDRAGELFF. The variable domain in full, completed from reference TRBV5-1 and TRBJ2-2, reads KAGVTQTPRYLIKTRGQQVTLSCSPISGHRSVSWYQQTPGQGLQFLFEYFSETQRNKGNFPGRFSGRQFSNSRSEMNVSTLELGDSALYLCASGTDRAGELFFGEGSRLTVL.

The chain combines TRBV2 with TRBJ1-2; 9 bases map to TRBD1. CDR1 is SNHLY, CDR2 FYNNEI, per germline. With 4 bases clipped from V and 6 bases from J, the junction kept 6 bases outside the gene matches. The CDR3 is 14 residues long. For the CDR3, the DNA is TGTGCCAGCAGTGTAACAGGGGGCGGTGATGGCTACACCTTC. Its protein product is CASSVTGGGDGYTF. The variable domain in full, completed from reference TRBV2 and TRBJ1-2, reads EPEVTQTPSHQVTQMGQEVILRCVPISNHLYFYWYRQILGQKVEFLVSFYNNEISEKSEIFDDQFSVERPDGSNFTLKIRSTKLEDSAMYFCASSVTGGGDGYTFGSGTRLTVV.

V usage is TRBV5-4 and J usage is TRBJ2-7; 11 nucleotides agree with TRBD2. With V trimmed by 0 bases and J by 3 bases, 5 bases remained unmatched. Germline CDR1 SGHNT, CDR2 YYREEE (reference sequence). The CDR3 sequence is 16 residues long. In nucleotides, the CDR3 is TGTGCCAGCAGCTTGGCTAGCGGGAGGCCCCTCTACGAGCAGTACTTC. This translates into CASSLASGRPLYEQYF.

The gene calls are TRBV19 and TRBJ1-3, with TRBD1 as a possible D gene (5 bases). The length of the CDR3 is 13 residues. The V end lost 5 bases, the J end lost 0 bases, and 5 bases lay between the germline ends. In germline, CDR1 is LNHDA, CDR2 SQIVND (reference sequence). DNA of the CDR3: TGTGCCAGTAGTGACAGCTCTGGAAACACCATATATTTT. Residues: CASSDSSGNTIYF.

The chain joins TRBV28 to TRBJ2-7; 8 nucleotides agree with TRBD1. With V trimmed by 6 bases and J by 5 bases, 24 bases remained unmatched. This CDR3 region has 19 residues. CDR1 and CDR2 (germline): MDHEN, SYDVKM. In DNA form, the CDR3 reads TGTGCCAGCAGCCCGCTACCTAATTTCACCGGGACAGGCGTCGACGAGCAGTACTTC. This encodes CASSPLPNFTGTGVDEQYF.

V and J are TRBV29-1 and TRBJ1-2; D ambiguous. CDR1 SQVTM and CDR2 ANQGSEA come from the germline V gene. The CDR3 length is 14 residues. V lost 3 bases and J lost 8, with 19 bases in between. CDR3 nucleotides: TGCAGCGTTGACCTAAGCGGGGTTGGTGCAGGCTACACCTTC. This sequence encodes CSVDLSGVGAGYTF.

V is TRBV28 and J is TRBJ2-2; D call uncertain. The CDR3 is 13 amino acids. Germline assignment: CDR1 MDHEN and CDR2 SYDVKM. Trimming stripped 4 bases from V and 2 bases from J, with 5 bases between. Here the CDR3 DNA reads TGTGCCAGCAGTTCAACAAACACCGGGGAGCTGTTTTTT. Translation gives CASSSTNTGELFF.

The chain employs TRBV27 and TRBJ1-3, with D hard to call. Germline-derived CDR1 and CDR2 are MNHEY and SMNVEV (reference sequence). Trimming shortened V by 3 bases and J by 4 bases, and 7 bases separated the two germline ends. The CDR3 extends over 13 amino acids. CDR3 sequence (DNA): TGTGCCAGCAGTTTCACACCCGGAAACACCATATATTTT. This encodes CASSFTPGNTIYF.

The CDR3 DNA is TGTGCCAGCAGCTTCCGGCCGGGAGGGAATGAGCAGTTCTTC. It yields the protein CASSFRPGGNEQFF. This chain links TRBV13 with TRBJ2-1; 8 bases match TRBD2. V trimming: 3 bases; J trimming: 7 bases; junction bases outside the gene matches: 5. Germline V gene data show CDR1 as PRHDT and CDR2 as FYEKMQ (reference sequence). The length of the CDR3 is 14 residues.

This chain connects TRBV7-2 to TRBJ1-1; TRBD1 matches 7 bases. With V trimmed by 3 bases and J by 1 base, 2 bases remained unmatched. The CDR3 has 14 residues. The germline V gene encodes CDR1 SGHTA and CDR2 FQGNSA. CDR3 in DNA: TGTGCCAGCAGCTTTTCAGGGGGGAACACTGAAGCTTTCTTT. Its translation is CASSFSGGNTEAFF.

The chain employs TRBV18 and TRBJ1-2; 12 positions agree with TRBD1. CDR1 and CDR2 from the germline V gene are KGHSH and LQKENI. The CDR3 contains 15 residues. Unmatched junction bases numbered 6, after V lost 3 bases and J lost 7 bases. This CDR3 reads CASSPGGQGAFGYTF. For the CDR3, the DNA is TGTGCCAGCTCACCTGGGGGACAGGGGGCATTTGGCTACACCTTC.

This clone has more than one count but fewer than ten. The CDR3 DNA reads TGCAGCGTTGGTGAGGCGGGACGCACAGATACGCAGTATTTT. This translates into CSVGEAGRTDTQYF. The rearrangement uses TRBV29-1 and TRBJ2-3; D is possibly TRBD2 (6 bases). V was shortened by 4 bases and J by 1 base, with 12 bases between the two germline ends. Looked up from germline, CDR1 is SQVTM and CDR2 is ANQGSEA. This CDR3 is built from 14 residues.

The rearrangement links TRBV11-2 to TRBJ1-3; possibly TRBD1 for D (5 bases). The CDR3 contains 17 residues. Trimming cost V 5 bases and J 0 bases, with 17 bases left between them. Germline V lookup: CDR1 SGHAT, CDR2 FQNNGV. This CDR3 is CASSPHTGGNSGNTIYF. The CDR3 nucleotides read TGTGCCAGCAGCCCCCATACGGGGGGGAACTCTGGAAACACCATATATTTT.

The DNA for the CDR3 is TGTGCCAGCTCACCACCTTTGGGACAGCCTGGCGCCCAGCATTTT. Translated: CASSPPLGQPGAQHF. The chain joins TRBV18 to TRBJ1-5; 7 bases align to TRBD1. Unmatched junction bases numbered 10, after V lost 0 bases and J lost 11 bases. The germline V gene encodes CDR1 KGHSH and CDR2 LQKENI. This CDR3 contains 15 residues.

The V gene is TRBV20-1, the J gene TRBJ2-1; TRBD1 matches at 9 bases. CDR1 and CDR2 from the germline V gene are DFQATT and SNEGSKA (reference sequence). The CDR3 contains 11 residues. The V gene end was trimmed by 8 bases and the J gene end by 5 bases; junction bases not matched to a gene: 1. CDR3 sequence reads: CSRQGDNEQFF. DNA for the CDR3: TGCAGTCGACAGGGGGACAATGAGCAGTTCTTC.

V and J are TRBV9 and TRBJ2-1, with TRBD1 matching 11 bases. The CDR3 runs to 16 residues. The ends lost 0 bases at V and 9 bases at J; junction bases unmatched: 8. Germline V gives CDR1 SGDLS, CDR2 YYNGEE. CDR3 loop: CASSVGSGQGAFEQFF. The CDR3 nucleotides read TGTGCCAGCAGCGTAGGATCAGGACAGGGGGCCTTTGAGCAGTTCTTC. The variable domain in full, completed from reference TRBV9 and TRBJ2-1, reads DSGVTQTPKHLITATGQRVTLRCSPRSGDLSVYWYQQSLDQGLQFLIQYYNGEERAKGNILERFSAQQFPDLHSELNLSSLELGDSALYFCASSVGSGQGAFEQFFGPGTRLTVL.

CDR3 nucleotides: TGTGCCAGTAGAGAGAGGACGGGAGAGCAGTACTTC. This sequence encodes CASRERTGEQYF. This chain uses TRBV19 with TRBJ2-7, with a tentative D call TRBD2 (5 bases). V gave up 6 bases and J gave up 7 bases, with 13 bases separating them. This CDR3 is built from 12 residues. Looked up from germline, CDR1 is LNHDA and CDR2 is SQIVND (reference sequence).

This clone has only a few counts. The V call is TRBV30, the J call TRBJ2-5; maybe TRBD2 (6 bases). Germline V CDR1 and CDR2: GTSNPN, SVGIG (reference sequence). V was pared by 3 bases and J by 7 bases, with 24 bases between. CDR3 length: 16 residues. The chain's CDR3 is CAWSRKTGLDVGTQYF. The CDR3 nucleotides read TGTGCCTGGAGCCGGAAAACGGGACTCGACGTCGGGACCCAGTACTTC.

V is TRBV4-3 and J is TRBJ2-2; 14 positions match TRBD2. J lost 3 bases, V lost 0 bases, and 0 bases had no gene match. The germline gives CDR1 LGHNA, CDR2 YSLEER. The CDR3 totals 17 residues. The CDR3 region has the DNA TGCGCCAGCAGCCAAGAGGGACTAGCGGGAGACACCGGGGAGCTGTTTTTT. Amino acid sequence: CASSQEGLAGDTGELFF.

The V gene is TRBV9, the J gene TRBJ2-1; possibly TRBD2 for D (5 bases). CDR3 length: 13 amino acids. Trimming left V 0 bases short and J 6 bases short, with 7 bases between. Germline V CDR1 and CDR2: SGDLS, YYNGEE. CDR3 loop: CASSVATSNEQFF. CDR3 nucleotides: TGTGCCAGCAGCGTAGCTACTAGCAATGAGCAGTTCTTC.

About this clone itself: Different DNA sequences within this sample yield the same CDR3. The chain joins TRBV18 to TRBJ2-7, with 9 bases that match TRBD1. Germline V lookup: CDR1 KGHSH, CDR2 LQKENI. Unmatched junction bases numbered 2, after V lost 3 bases and J lost 2 bases. The CDR3 spans 14 residues. The CDR3 DNA is TGTGCCAGCTCACCGGGACAGGGCCCCTACGAGCAGTACTTC. It codes for CASSPGQGPYEQYF.

The rearrangement links TRBV7-8 to TRBJ2-6; D may be TRBD1 (6 bases). V was shortened by 1 base and J by 0 bases, with 13 bases between the two germline ends. This CDR3 region has 18 residues. Germline V lookup: CDR1 SGHVS, CDR2 FQNEAQ. The CDR3 protein is CASSLGRQALSGANVLTF. The CDR3 DNA sequence: TGTGCCAGCAGCTTAGGGAGACAGGCCCTCTCTGGGGCCAACGTCCTGACTTTC.